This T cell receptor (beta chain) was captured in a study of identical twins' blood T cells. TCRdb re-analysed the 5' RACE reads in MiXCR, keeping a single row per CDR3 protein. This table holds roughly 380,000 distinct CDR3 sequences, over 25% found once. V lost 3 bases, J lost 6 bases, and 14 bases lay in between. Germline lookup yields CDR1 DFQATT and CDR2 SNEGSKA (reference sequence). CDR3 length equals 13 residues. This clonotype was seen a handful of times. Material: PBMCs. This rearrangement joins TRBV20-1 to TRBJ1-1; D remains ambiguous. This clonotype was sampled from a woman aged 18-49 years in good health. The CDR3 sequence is CSARGFGVPEAFF. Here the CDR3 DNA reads TGCAGTGCTAGGGGATTCGGGGTTCCTGAAGCTTTCTTT.